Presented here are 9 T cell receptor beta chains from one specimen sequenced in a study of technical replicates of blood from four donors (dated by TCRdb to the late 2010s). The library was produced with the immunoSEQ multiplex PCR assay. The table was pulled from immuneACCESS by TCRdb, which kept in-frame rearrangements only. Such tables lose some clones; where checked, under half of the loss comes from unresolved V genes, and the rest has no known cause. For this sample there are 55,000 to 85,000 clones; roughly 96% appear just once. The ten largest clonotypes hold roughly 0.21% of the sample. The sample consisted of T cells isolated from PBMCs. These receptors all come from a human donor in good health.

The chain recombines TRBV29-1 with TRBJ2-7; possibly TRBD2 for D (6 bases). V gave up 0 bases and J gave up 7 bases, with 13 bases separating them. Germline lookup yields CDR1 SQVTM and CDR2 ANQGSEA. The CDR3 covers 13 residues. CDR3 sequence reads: CSVEDRRGSEQYF. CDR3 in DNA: TGCAGCGTTGAAGATCGCCGGGGGAGTGAGCAGTACTTC.

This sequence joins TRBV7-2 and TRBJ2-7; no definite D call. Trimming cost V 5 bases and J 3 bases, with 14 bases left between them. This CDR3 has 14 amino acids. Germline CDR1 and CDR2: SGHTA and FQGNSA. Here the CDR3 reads CASSPLGLDYEQYF. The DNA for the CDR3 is TGTGCCAGCAGCCCCCTAGGCTTAGACTACGAGCAGTACTTC.

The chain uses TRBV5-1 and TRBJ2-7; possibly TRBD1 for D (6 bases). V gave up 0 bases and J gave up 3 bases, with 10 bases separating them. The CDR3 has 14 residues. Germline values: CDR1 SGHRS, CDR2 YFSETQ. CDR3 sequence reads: CASSLESGDYEQYF. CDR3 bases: TGCGCCAGCAGCTTGGAATCAGGGGACTACGAGCAGTACTTC.

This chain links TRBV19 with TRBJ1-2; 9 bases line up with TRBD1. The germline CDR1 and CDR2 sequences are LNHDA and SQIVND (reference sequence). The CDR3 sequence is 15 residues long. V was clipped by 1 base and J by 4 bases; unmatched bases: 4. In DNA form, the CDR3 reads TGTGCCAGTAGTATAGGATCGGGACAGGGCTATGGCTACACCTTC. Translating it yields CASSIGSGQGYGYTF.

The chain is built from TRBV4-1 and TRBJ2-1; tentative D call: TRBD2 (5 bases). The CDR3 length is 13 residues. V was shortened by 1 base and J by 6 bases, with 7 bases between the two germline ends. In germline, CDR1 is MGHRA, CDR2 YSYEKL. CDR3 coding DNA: TGCGCCAGCAGCCAAGCCGGGGTCAATGAGCAGTTCTTC. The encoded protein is CASSQAGVNEQFF.

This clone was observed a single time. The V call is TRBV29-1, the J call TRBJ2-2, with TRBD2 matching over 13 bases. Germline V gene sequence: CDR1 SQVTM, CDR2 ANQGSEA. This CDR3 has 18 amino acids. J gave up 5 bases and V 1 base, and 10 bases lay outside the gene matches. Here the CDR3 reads CSVEVRLAGGSWTGELFF. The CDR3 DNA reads TGCAGCGTTGAAGTCCGACTAGCGGGAGGCTCGTGGACCGGGGAGCTGTTTTTT.

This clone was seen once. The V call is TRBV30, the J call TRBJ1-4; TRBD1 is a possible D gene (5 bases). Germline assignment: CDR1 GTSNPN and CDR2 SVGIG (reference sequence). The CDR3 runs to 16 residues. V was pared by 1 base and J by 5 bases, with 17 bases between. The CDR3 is CAWSGTTGGRNEKLFF. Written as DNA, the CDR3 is TGTGCCTGGAGTGGAACAACGGGGGGACGGAATGAAAAACTGTTTTTT.

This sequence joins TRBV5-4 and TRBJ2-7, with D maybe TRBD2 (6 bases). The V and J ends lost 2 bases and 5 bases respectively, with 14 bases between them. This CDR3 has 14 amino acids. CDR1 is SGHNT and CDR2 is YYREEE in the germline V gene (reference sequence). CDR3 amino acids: CASSLSLASNEQYF. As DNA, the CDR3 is TGTGCCAGCAGCTTATCCCTAGCGTCCAACGAGCAGTACTTC. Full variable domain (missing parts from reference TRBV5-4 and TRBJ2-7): ETGVTQSPTHLIKTRGQQVTLRCSSQSGHNTVSWYQQALGQGPQFIFQYYREEENGRGNFPPRFSGLQFPNYSSELNVNALELDDSALYLCASSLSLASNEQYFGPGTRLTVT.

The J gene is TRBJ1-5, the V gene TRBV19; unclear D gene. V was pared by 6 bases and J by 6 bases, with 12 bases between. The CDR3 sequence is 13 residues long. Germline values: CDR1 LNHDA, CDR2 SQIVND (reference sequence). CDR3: CASSGQGSQPQHF. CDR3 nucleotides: TGTGCCAGTAGCGGCCAAGGGAGTCAGCCCCAGCATTTT.